This T cell receptor beta chain was documented in a study of T cells in Graves' hyperthyroidism and ophthalmopathy. Study-level findings and limits: A median around 6 months before onset, the model predicted ophthalmopathy.

Amplified regions were TCR beta CDR3 sequences from RNA transcripts. Researchers ran a first-round RT-PCR on the TCR CDR3 using the HTBI primer set. TCRdb ran MiXCR on the multiplex PCR reads and lists one entry per CDR3 protein. The table lists 530,000 or so distinct CDR3 sequences, approximately 17% of them singletons. Germline-derived CDR1 and CDR2 are SGHTA and FQGNSA. This CDR3 contains 16 residues. V lost 1 base, J lost 8 bases, and 18 bases lay in between. This clonotype was counted a few times. Its antigen is unknown. The rearrangement links TRBV7-2 to TRBJ2-1; maybe TRBD2 (6 bases). The source is a woman younger than 30 with Graves' ophthalmopathy. Input material: blood. CDR3 region: CASSLGHRGGGYEQFF. The CDR3 DNA follows: TGTGCCAGCAGCTTAGGGCATCGGGGAGGAGGATATGAGCAGTTCTTC.